The TCR beta chain under discussion was sequenced for a study of CD8 T cells in Susac syndrome. It was with random hexamers that roughly 0.45 to 1 ug RNA was reverse transcribed. The amplification used immunoSEQ multiplex PCR on TCR beta CDR3; it spanned 54 Vbeta and 13 Jbeta. One entry per CDR3 protein results from TCRdb running MiXCR on the immunoSEQ multiplex PCR reads. The sample lists some 130,000 distinct CDR3 sequences; about 95% were seen once. Trimming removed 8 bases at V and 3 bases at J, with 7 bases between. The CDR3 has 12 residues. Germline-derived CDR1 and CDR2 are KGHSH and LQKENI. The chain joins TRBV18 to TRBJ2-2; weak D call: TRBD1 (5 bases). Specimen: CD4+ T cells from PBMCs. The receptor was isolated from a human donor in good health. The CDR3 coding sequence is TGTGCCAGCCTCAGGGACACCGGGGAGCTGTTTTTT. Its translation is CASLRDTGELFF.